The 2 T cell receptor beta chains reported below all come from one sample, sequenced in a study of beta chain features in type 1 diabetes. All of the isolated RNA was reverse transcribed, so expressed TCRB transcripts were sequenced. TCRdb's table, derived via immunoSEQ multiplex PCR, lists solely in-frame clones and lacks some. The data contain fewer than 550,000 clones, 9.5% to 12% of them singletons. The sample comprised naive CD4+ T cells from blood. Receptor source: a woman between 18 and 30 years old in good health.

The genes are TRBV29-1 and TRBJ1-2; 8 nucleotides align to TRBD1. This CDR3 has 15 residues. J gave up 4 bases and V 2 bases, and 9 bases lay outside the gene matches. Germline loops: CDR1 SQVTM, CDR2 ANQGSEA. The CDR3 reads CSVESRDRSFYGYTF. CDR3 nucleotides: TGCAGCGTTGAAAGCCGGGACAGGAGTTTCTATGGCTACACCTTC.

V usage is TRBV5-4 and J usage is TRBJ2-3; D is unresolved. The CDR3 loop spans 12 amino acids. From germline, CDR1 is SGHNT and CDR2 YYREEE (reference sequence). V lost 4 bases and J lost 6, with 9 bases in between. The CDR3 loop reads CASSLERDTQYF. The CDR3, as DNA: TGTGCCAGCAGCCTCGAAAGGGATACGCAGTATTTT.